This is a list of T cell receptor beta chains from one sample in a study of beta chain features in type 1 diabetes. The table came from immunoSEQ multiplex PCR; TCRdb's copy has only in-frame clones and leaves some out. Of under 400,000 clones in the sample, around 12% are singletons; the top ten hold about 0.018%. The specimen sequenced was naive CD4+ T cells from blood. Every receptor here comes from a man between 18 and 35 years old in good health. CDR3s include the opening cysteine and the closing phenylalanine or tryptophan.

cdr3_length	v_call	j_call	cdr3_aa
15	TRBV7-2	TRBJ1-1	CASSQGAGGRTEAFF
15	TRBV6-6	TRBJ2-2	CASSSSLVYTGELFF
13	TRBV6-1	TRBJ1-1	CASGARENTEAFF
14	TRBV7-9	TRBJ1-2	CATDGQGPNYGYTF
13	TRBV30	TRBJ1-2	CAWRSGQGYGYTF
13	TRBV28	TRBJ2-3	CASTLTSTDTQYF
13	TRBV29-1	TRBJ2-3	CSVDRGGTDTQYF
12	TRBV2	TRBJ2-5	CASSVWEETQYF
17	TRBV5-1	TRBJ2-1	CASSTAVSTDSYNEQFF
19	TRBV5-4	TRBJ2-2	CASSLAGIRSGVGSGELFF
16	TRBV7-3	TRBJ2-1	CASSLNGGALVNEQFF
15	TRBV5-4	TRBJ2-5	CASSRTSGGEETQYF
12	TRBV30	TRBJ1-2	CAWILRDYGYTF
15	TRBV11-2	TRBJ2-2	CASSPSHRVTGELFF
20	TRBV27	TRBJ2-1	CASSLEGGGVSYGEYNEQFF
11	TRBV20-1	TRBJ2-7	CSADRSYEQYF
16	TRBV30	TRBJ2-3	CAWSVSGGGSTDTQYF
14	TRBV6-6	TRBJ1-1	CASSYGGMDTEAFF
14	TRBV5-1	TRBJ2-3	CASRTSGTADTQYF
15	TRBV4-3	TRBJ2-7	CASSQEASGRGEQYF
15	TRBV4-3	TRBJ2-4	CASSQDLNREGIQYF
16	TRBV4-3	TRBJ1-2	CASSQDLGSRDYGYTF
14	TRBV6-1	TRBJ2-5	CASSEPRRGETQYF
13	TRBV18	TRBJ1-1	CASAPRRDTEAFF
12	TRBV7-2	TRBJ2-1	CASSSTGTGKFF
13	TRBV29-1	TRBJ1-1	CSVTGTSNTEAFF
13	TRBV28	TRBJ2-2	CASSFVRPGELFF
17	TRBV15	TRBJ2-2	CATSRDSASGRAGELFF
15	TRBV11-1	TRBJ2-7	CASSKGTGGNYEQYF
12	TRBV7-2	TRBJ2-3	CATGLRTDTQYF
14	TRBV2	TRBJ2-7	CASTGQGAGYEQYF
18	TRBV7-3	TRBJ1-1	CASSLSGGSGRMNTEAFF
15	TRBV7-9	TRBJ2-5	CASSLVLAGSVTQYF
15	TRBV28	TRBJ2-5	CASSSPFTGPGTQYF
11	TRBV28	TRBJ2-7	CASSLRYEQYF
15	TRBV5-4	TRBJ2-5	CASSLEPNRGQTQYF
15	TRBV6-5	TRBJ1-5	CASSRTGTSNQPQHF
14	TRBV2	TRBJ1-5	CASSEATVNQPQHF
13	TRBV6-5	TRBJ1-1	CASSYGQNTEAFF
14	TRBV28	TRBJ1-1	CASRNRGSNTEAFF
15	TRBV28	TRBJ1-5	CASRRDRVRNQPQHF
18	TRBV9	TRBJ2-1	CASSVVTSGRAAYNEQFF
19	TRBV30	TRBJ2-1	CAWRAGLAGGLSLGNEQFF
17	TRBV5-4	TRBJ2-5	CASSPYSGTSGQETQYF
15	TRBV19	TRBJ2-5	CASSLIGQGQETQYF
13	TRBV9	TRBJ2-1	CASSPRVPGEQFF
16	TRBV18	TRBJ2-5	CASSPSTSGGQETQYF
14	TRBV5-6	TRBJ1-6	CASSRDRGNSPLHF
13	TRBV18	TRBJ1-5	CASSPDRNQPQHF
15	TRBV7-9	TRBJ2-7	CASSLRTGNLYEQYF
13	TRBV5-4	TRBJ1-2	CASSLSENYGYTF
14	TRBV7-8	TRBJ1-1	CASSLRPGEEVAFF
17	TRBV18	TRBJ2-2	CASSRRTGTANTGELFF
17	TRBV19	TRBJ2-3	CASSIISRGAPGDTQYF
13	TRBV7-9	TRBJ2-1	CASSRDRDNEQFF
20	TRBV2	TRBJ2-1	CASSEASSGRSFSSYNEQFF
13	TRBV7-2	TRBJ2-2	CASSLASFGELFF